The rows below give T cell receptor beta chains drawn from one sample of a study of T cell responses to AZD1222 COVID-19 vaccine. Generated by immunoSEQ multiplex PCR, the TCRdb table keeps only in-frame clones and is missing some. There are about 120,000 clones in the sample; around 89% occur only once, and under 4.5% lies in the top ten. Sequenced here: peripheral blood, sampled on day 0 of AZD1222 vaccination. All receptors derive from an adult in good health. Each CDR3 is given with its conserved first and last residue. The D gene is left open where the match is weak. Clone size is given for some rows only: seen once, a few or many times, or a class if the clone is expanded.

d_call j_call clone_size v_call cdr3_aa cdr3_nt
- TRBJ1-2 - TRBV6-4 CASSEGSGYTF TGTGCCAGCAGTGAGGGTAGCGGCTACACCTTC
TRBD2 TRBJ2-1 - TRBV10-3 CAISDPTSGGASSYNEQFF TGTGCCATCAGTGACCCGACTAGCGGGGGGGCCAGCTCCTACAATGAGCAGTTCTTC
- TRBJ1-2 - TRBV6-5 CASTRWGSNYGYTF TGTGCCAGCACGCGGTGGGGTTCTAACTATGGCTACACCTTC
- TRBJ1-4 - TRBV18 CASSLTTVATNEKLFF TGTGCCAGCTCACTAACAACAGTCGCAACTAATGAAAAACTGTTTTTT
TRBD1 TRBJ1-1 - TRBV5-1 CASSSDRVAFF TGCGCCAGCAGCTCGGACAGGGTTGCTTTCTTT
- TRBJ1-2 - TRBV6-5 CASSYDRVRGYTF TGTGCCAGCAGTTACGATCGGGTCCGGGGCTACACCTTC
TRBD1 TRBJ1-2 - TRBV12-3/TRBV12-4 CASNYRGGYTF TGTGCCAGCAACTACAGGGGCGGCTACACCTTC
- TRBJ2-5 - TRBV3-1/TRBV3-2 CASSQDLGLQETQYF TGTGCCAGCAGCCAAGATCTGGGCTTGCAAGAGACCCAGTACTTC
- TRBJ1-2 - TRBV21-1 CASSAKGGDKLNRSGYTF TGTGCCAGCAGCGCAAAAGGGGGGGACAAACTTAACCGTTCGGGCTACACCTTC
- TRBJ2-5 once TRBV14 CASSPRLHETQYF TGTGCCAGCAGCCCACGGTTGCACGAGACCCAGTACTTC
- TRBJ2-7 - TRBV5-1 CASSISQGLGEQYF TGCGCCAGCAGCATATCACAGGGTCTAGGGGAGCAGTACTTC
- TRBJ1-2 - TRBV12-3/TRBV12-4 CASSLGPGVGYTF TGTGCCAGCAGTTTAGGGCCAGGAGTTGGCTACACCTTC
TRBD1 TRBJ1-2 - TRBV6-5 CASSYSWDRADYGYTF TGTGCCAGCAGTTACTCTTGGGACAGGGCCGACTATGGCTACACCTTC
- TRBJ1-6 once TRBV10-3 CAIKGRENNSPLHF TGTGCCATCAAAGGCAGGGAAAATAATTCACCCCTCCACTTT
- TRBJ1-1 - TRBV9 CASSVDRNTEAFF TGTGCCAGCAGCGTAGACAGGAACACTGAAGCTTTCTTT
- TRBJ1-1 once TRBV7-8 CASRVDMNTEAFF TGTGCCAGCAGAGTTGACATGAACACTGAAGCTTTCTTT
- TRBJ1-1 - TRBV27 CASRPPSRRGEAFF TGTGCCAGCAGACCCCCTTCTAGGAGGGGAGAAGCTTTCTTT
TRBD1 TRBJ1-1 - TRBV12-5 CASGWDSPNTEAFF TGTGCTAGTGGTTGGGACAGTCCCAATACTGAAGCTTTCTTT
- TRBJ1-5 - TRBV7-8 CASGGWGRVGQPQHF TGTGCCAGCGGGGGGTGGGGTAGGGTTGGTCAGCCCCAGCATTTT
- TRBJ1-5 once TRBV9 CASSTQMDQPQHF TGTGCCAGCAGCACTCAGATGGATCAGCCCCAGCATTTT
- TRBJ1-1 - TRBV6-5 CASTSHSNTEAFF TGTGCCAGCACCAGCCACAGCAACACTGAAGCTTTCTTT
- TRBJ1-1 - TRBV7-6 CASSLVGLSMNTEAFF TGTGCCAGCAGCTTAGTCGGTCTATCCATGAACACTGAAGCTTTCTTT
- TRBJ1-4 - TRBV9 CASTSGRGYNEKLFF TGTGCCAGCACCTCCGGGAGGGGGTATAATGAAAAACTGTTTTTT
- TRBJ1-1 once TRBV2 CASSEPGVNTEAFF TGTGCCAGCAGTGAACCAGGTGTGAACACTGAAGCTTTCTTT
- TRBJ1-1 - TRBV7-6 CASSSGQSRVDTEAFF TGTGCCAGCAGCTCAGGACAGTCAAGGGTTGACACTGAAGCTTTCTTT
- TRBJ2-7 - TRBV18 CASSPPGLYSYEQYF TGTGCCAGCTCACCTCCCGGGCTATACTCCTACGAGCAGTACTTC
- TRBJ1-1 - TRBV11-2 CASARDTEAFF TGTGCCAGCGCCAGGGACACTGAAGCTTTCTTT
- TRBJ1-2 - TRBV6-2/TRBV6-3 CASSYWTGDGYTF TGTGCCAGCAGTTATTGGACGGGAGATGGCTACACCTTC
- TRBJ2-1 - TRBV25-1 CASKGESSYNEQFF TGTGCCAGCAAGGGCGAAAGCTCCTACAATGAGCAGTTCTTC
- TRBJ2-3 - TRBV9 CASSVDPDRFTDTQYF TGTGCCAGCAGCGTAGACCCTGATAGGTTCACAGATACGCAGTATTTT
TRBD1 TRBJ1-4 - TRBV4-1 CASSQGRGRGREKLFF TGCGCCAGCAGCCAAGGGAGGGGCAGGGGGAGGGAAAAACTGTTTTTT
TRBD1 TRBJ1-5 - TRBV16 CASSLQGPDQPQHF TGTGCCAGCAGCCTACAGGGGCCGGATCAGCCCCAGCATTTT
- TRBJ2-4 - TRBV5-1 CASSGGKGSQNIQYF TGCGCCAGCAGCGGGGGGAAAGGGTCACAAAACATTCAGTACTTC